This entry concerns a single TCR beta chain. Its antigen is still unknown. One end of the junction fails to match germline, which may point to a read error. This record comes from a study of blood T cells in healthy people across ages. The study's findings and limits: Among T cells, TCR beta diversity per million cells dropped roughly linearly as age rose. As naive T cell percentage varied, TCR beta diversity correlated strongly with it.

The authors ran a second PCR of 7 to 11 cycles using a sample-barcoded 5' primer and a J-beta primer mix. TCRdb called the 5' RACE reads again in MiXCR, with one record for every CDR3 protein. Among roughly 700,000 distinct CDR3 sequences listed, 45% to 50% were seen once. There are 15 residues in the CDR3. V is TRBV12-3 or TRBV12-4 and J is TRBJ1-5; D perhaps matches TRBD1 (5 bases). The source material was blood. This TCR came from a woman aged 55-69 years in good health. CDR3 nucleotide sequence: TGTGCCAGCAGCCCAGCGGGGGGGAACAATAAGCCCCAGCATTTT. This encodes CASSPAGGNNKPQHF.